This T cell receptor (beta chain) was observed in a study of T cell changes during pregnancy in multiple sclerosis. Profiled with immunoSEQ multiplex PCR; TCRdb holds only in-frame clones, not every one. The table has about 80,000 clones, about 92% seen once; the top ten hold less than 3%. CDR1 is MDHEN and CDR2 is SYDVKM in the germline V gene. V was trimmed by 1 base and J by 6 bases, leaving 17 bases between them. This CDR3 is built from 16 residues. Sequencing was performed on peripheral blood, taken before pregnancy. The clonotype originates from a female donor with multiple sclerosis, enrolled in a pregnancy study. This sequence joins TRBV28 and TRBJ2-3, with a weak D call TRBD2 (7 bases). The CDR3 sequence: CASSLSLGGARDTQYF. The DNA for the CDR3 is TGTGCCAGCAGTTTATCCCTTGGGGGGGCGCGGGATACGCAGTATTTT.